What follows are 2 T cell receptor beta chains derived from one specimen sequenced in a study of immune evolution from preneoplasia to lung adenocarcinoma. The protocol was immunoSEQ multiplex PCR, while the TCRdb copy is restricted to in-frame clones and leaves out a portion. Of under 3,000 clones listed, approximately 80% are singletons. The sequencing sample was made of FFPE adjacent normal lung tissue. Receptor source: a person aged 70 to 80 with lung adenocarcinoma.

The V call is TRBV30, the J call TRBJ2-7; the D is unclear. V was cut by 1 base and J by 0 bases, with 10 bases left in between. Germline V gene data show CDR1 as GTSNPN and CDR2 as SVGIG (reference sequence). There are 14 residues in the CDR3. CDR3 sequence reads: CAWSDLAPSYEQYF. For the CDR3, the DNA is TGTGCCTGGAGTGATTTGGCCCCCTCCTACGAGCAGTACTTC.

This CDR3 reads CASGRDTGELFF. For the CDR3, the DNA is TGTGCCAGCGGACGGGACACCGGGGAGCTGTTTTTT. The V and J genes are TRBV2 and TRBJ2-2; D unresolved. CDR3 length: 12 residues. With 8 bases removed from V and 3 bases from J, the gap between germline ends came to 7 bases. CDR1 SNHLY and CDR2 FYNNEI come from the germline V gene.